This T cell receptor beta chain was sequenced for a study of tumor and adjacent non-tumor tissue in lung cancer. The template was RNA from unsorted bulk tissue. CDR3 size: 19 residues. Per the germline V gene, CDR1 is SGHAT and CDR2 is FQNNGV. To note about this clonotype: At one boundary the junction diverges from the germline segment, which might be a read error.

TCRbeta libraries were built with three rounds of nested PCR, modified from ARM-PCR. Each CDR3 protein is one row after TCRdb ran MiXCR on the multiplex PCR reads. The sample lists roughly 200,000 distinct CDR3 sequences; roughly 70% were seen once. The sequencing input was lung tumor tissue. This chain uses TRBV11-2 with TRBJ2-6; TRBD1 matches at 7 bases. The sequence was collected from a man aged 55-75 years with non-small cell lung cancer. The CDR3, as DNA: TGTGCCAGCAGCTTAGTTCTAAAGGACAGGCCCTCTGGGGTCAACTTCCTGACTTTC. Amino acids: CASSLVLKDRPSGVNFLTF.